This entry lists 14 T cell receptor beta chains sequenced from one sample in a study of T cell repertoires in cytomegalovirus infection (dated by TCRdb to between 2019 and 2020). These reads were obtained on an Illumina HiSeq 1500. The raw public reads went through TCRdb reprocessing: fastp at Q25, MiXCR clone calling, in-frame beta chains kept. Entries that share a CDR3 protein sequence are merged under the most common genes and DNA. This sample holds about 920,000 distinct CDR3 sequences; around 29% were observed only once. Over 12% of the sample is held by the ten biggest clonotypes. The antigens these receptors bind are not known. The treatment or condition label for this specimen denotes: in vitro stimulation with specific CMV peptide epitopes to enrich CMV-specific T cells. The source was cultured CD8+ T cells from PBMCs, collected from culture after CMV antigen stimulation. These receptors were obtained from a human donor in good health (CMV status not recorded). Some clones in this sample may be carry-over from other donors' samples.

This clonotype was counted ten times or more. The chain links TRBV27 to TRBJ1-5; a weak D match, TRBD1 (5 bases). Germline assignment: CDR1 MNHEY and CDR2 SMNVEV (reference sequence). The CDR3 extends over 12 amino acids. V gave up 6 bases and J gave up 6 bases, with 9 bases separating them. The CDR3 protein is CASRQGSQPQHF. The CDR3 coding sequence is TGTGCCAGCAGGCAGGGTAGTCAGCCCCAGCATTTT.

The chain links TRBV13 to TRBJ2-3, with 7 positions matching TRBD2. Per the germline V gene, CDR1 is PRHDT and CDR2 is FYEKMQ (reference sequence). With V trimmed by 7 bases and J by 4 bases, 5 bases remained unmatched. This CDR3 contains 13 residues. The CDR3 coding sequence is TGTGCCAGCAATCCGGGGGGTTCAGATACGCAGTATTTT. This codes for CASNPGGSDTQYF.

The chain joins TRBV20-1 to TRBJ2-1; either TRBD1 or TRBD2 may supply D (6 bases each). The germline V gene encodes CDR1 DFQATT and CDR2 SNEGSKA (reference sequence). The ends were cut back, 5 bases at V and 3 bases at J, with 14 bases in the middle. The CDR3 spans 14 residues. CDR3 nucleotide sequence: TGCAGTGCTCCCCCGGGGGCCCTCTACAATGAGCAGTTCTTC. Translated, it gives CSAPPGALYNEQFF.

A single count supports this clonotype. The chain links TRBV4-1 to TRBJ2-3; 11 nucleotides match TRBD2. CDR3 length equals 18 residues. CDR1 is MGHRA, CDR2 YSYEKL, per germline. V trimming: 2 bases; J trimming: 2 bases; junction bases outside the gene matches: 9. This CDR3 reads CASSQTPGTSGPTDTQYF. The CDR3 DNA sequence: TGCGCCAGCAGCCAAACCCCAGGGACTAGCGGCCCCACAGATACGCAGTATTTT.

The DNA for the CDR3 is TGTGCCAGCAGCTATACAGGGGGTTACGAGCAGTACTTC. Translating it yields CASSYTGGYEQYF. V is TRBV5-4 and J is TRBJ2-7, with 8 bases fitting TRBD1. The CDR3 totals 13 residues. V shed 3 bases, J shed 4 bases, and the junction held 3 bases outside the gene matches. The germline V gene encodes CDR1 SGHNT and CDR2 YYREEE (reference sequence).

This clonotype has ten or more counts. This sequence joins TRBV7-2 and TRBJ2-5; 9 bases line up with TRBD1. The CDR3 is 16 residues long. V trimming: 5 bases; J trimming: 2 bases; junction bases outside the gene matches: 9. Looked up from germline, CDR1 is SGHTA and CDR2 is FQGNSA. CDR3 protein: CASSPGTGRGQETQYF. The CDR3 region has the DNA TGTGCCAGCAGCCCCGGGACAGGGCGCGGTCAAGAGACCCAGTACTTC.

The CDR3 loop is CASSRTSVGTQYF. For the CDR3, the DNA is TGTGCCAGCAGCCGTACTAGCGTTGGGACCCAGTACTTC. The gene calls are TRBV7-2 and TRBJ2-5; TRBD2 aligns across 7 bases. Germline loops: CDR1 SGHTA, CDR2 FQGNSA. V gave up 5 bases and J gave up 7 bases; unmatched junction bases: 7. The CDR3 runs to 13 residues. Full variable domain (remainder filled in from reference TRBV7-2 and TRBJ2-5): GAGVSQSPSNKVTEKGKDVELRCDPISGHTALYWYRQSLGQGLEFLIYFQGNSAPDKSGLPSDRFSAERTGGSVSTLTIQRTQQEDSAVYLCASSRTSVGTQYFGPGTRLLVL.

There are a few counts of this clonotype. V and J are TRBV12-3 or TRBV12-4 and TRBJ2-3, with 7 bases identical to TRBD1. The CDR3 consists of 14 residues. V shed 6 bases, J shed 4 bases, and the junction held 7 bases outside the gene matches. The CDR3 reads CASSDRVYPDTQYF. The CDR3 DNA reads TGTGCCAGCAGCGACAGGGTTTACCCAGATACGCAGTATTTT.

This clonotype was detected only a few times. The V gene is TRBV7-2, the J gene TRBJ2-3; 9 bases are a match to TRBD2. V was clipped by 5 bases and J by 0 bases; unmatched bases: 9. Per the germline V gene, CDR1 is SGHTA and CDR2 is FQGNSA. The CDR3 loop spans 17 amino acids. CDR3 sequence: CASSTRTSEGSTDTQYF. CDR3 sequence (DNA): TGTGCCAGCAGCACCCGGACTAGCGAAGGTAGCACAGATACGCAGTATTTT.

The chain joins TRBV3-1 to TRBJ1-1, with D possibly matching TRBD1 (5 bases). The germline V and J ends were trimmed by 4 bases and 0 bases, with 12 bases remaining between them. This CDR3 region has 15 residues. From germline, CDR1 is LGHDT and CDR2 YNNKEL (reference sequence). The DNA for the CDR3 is TGTGCCAGCAGCCTGTCGACAGATATGAACACTGAAGCTTTCTTT. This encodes CASSLSTDMNTEAFF.

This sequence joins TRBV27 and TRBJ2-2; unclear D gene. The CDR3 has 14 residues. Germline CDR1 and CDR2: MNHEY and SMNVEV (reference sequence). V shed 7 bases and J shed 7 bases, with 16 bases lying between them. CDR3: CASTLDPGGGELFF. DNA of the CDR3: TGTGCCAGCACCTTAGATCCCGGTGGCGGGGAGCTGTTTTTT.

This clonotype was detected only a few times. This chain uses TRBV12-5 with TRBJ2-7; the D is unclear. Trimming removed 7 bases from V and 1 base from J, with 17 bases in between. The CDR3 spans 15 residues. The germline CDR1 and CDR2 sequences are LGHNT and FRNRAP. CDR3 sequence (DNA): TGTGCTAGTGCCCCCATCGCCCGCCCTTCCTACGAGCAGTACTTC. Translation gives CASAPIARPSYEQYF. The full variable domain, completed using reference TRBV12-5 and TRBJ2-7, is DARVTQTPRHKVTEMGQEVTMRCQPILGHNTVFWYRQTMMQGLELLAYFRNRAPLDDSGMPKDRFSAEMPDATLATLKIQPSEPRDSAVYFCASAPIARPSYEQYFGPGTRLTVT.

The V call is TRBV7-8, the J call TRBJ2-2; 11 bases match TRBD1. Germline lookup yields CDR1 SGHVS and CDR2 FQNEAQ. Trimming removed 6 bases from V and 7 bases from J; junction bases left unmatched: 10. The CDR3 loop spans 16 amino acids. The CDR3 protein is CASSSPDRGRSGELFF. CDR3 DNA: TGTGCCAGCAGTTCGCCGGACAGGGGGCGCAGCGGGGAGCTGTTTTTT.

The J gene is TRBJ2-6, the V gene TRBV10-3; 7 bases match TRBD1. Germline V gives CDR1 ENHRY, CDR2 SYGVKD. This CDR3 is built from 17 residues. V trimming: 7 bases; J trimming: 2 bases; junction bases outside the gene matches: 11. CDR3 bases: TGTGCCATCAATATACCTTTGACAGGGACTGGGGCCAACGTCCTGACTTTC. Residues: CAINIPLTGTGANVLTF.